A single sample gave rise to the 6 T cell receptor beta chains below, sequenced in a study of T cells in localized non-small cell lung cancer. Using immunoSEQ multiplex PCR, the repertoire was profiled, and TCRdb retains in-frame clones only, with some absent. The profile shows 55,000 to 75,000 clones, 80% to 95% of them singletons. Source: peripheral blood, taken before any cancer treatment. The receptors originated from a man aged 35 to 70 with stage I lung adenocarcinoma.

The chain recombines TRBV5-4 with TRBJ2-5; possibly TRBD2 for D (5 bases). Germline V lookup: CDR1 SGHNT, CDR2 YYREEE (reference sequence). Trimming removed 0 bases at V and 1 base at J, with 7 bases between. This CDR3 has 14 amino acids. The CDR3 protein is CASSLALAQETQYF. As DNA, the CDR3 is TGTGCCAGCAGCTTGGCTCTAGCCCAAGAGACCCAGTACTTC.

A word on this clone: At the DNA level, this CDR3 is encoded by other sequences in the same sample as well. The V and J genes are TRBV28 and TRBJ1-5; the D is unclear. V dropped 4 bases and J dropped 4 bases, with 5 bases sitting between them. CDR1 is MDHEN, CDR2 SYDVKM, per germline. The CDR3 totals 12 residues. The CDR3 here is CASSSPNQPQHF. The DNA for the CDR3 is TGTGCCAGCAGTTCCCCAAATCAGCCCCAGCATTTT.

The genes are TRBV9 and TRBJ1-4; possible D gene TRBD1, 5 bases. The V end lost 3 bases, the J end lost 10 bases, and 16 bases lay between the germline ends. The CDR3 is 14 residues long. The germline V gene has CDR1 SGDLS and CDR2 YYNGEE. CDR3 in amino acids: CASSAPATGGKLFF. The CDR3 DNA reads as TGTGCCAGCAGCGCTCCCGCCACAGGTGGAAAACTGTTTTTT.

The chain is built from TRBV5-1 and TRBJ1-1, with 8 bases identical to TRBD1. Germline V gene data show CDR1 as SGHRS and CDR2 as YFSETQ. There are 16 residues in the CDR3. Germline trimming cut 0 bases from V and 0 bases from J; bases unmatched to any gene: 4. CDR3 in amino acids: CASSLVTGGLNTEAFF. The CDR3 nucleotides read TGCGCCAGCAGCTTGGTTACAGGGGGTTTGAACACTGAAGCTTTCTTT.

The chain couples TRBV27 to TRBJ1-4; TRBD1 matches 7 bases. This CDR3 has 16 residues. Per the germline V gene, CDR1 is MNHEY and CDR2 is SMNVEV (reference sequence). V shed 4 bases, J shed 5 bases, and the junction held 10 bases outside the gene matches. This CDR3 reads CASSSRRTGQNEKLFF. In DNA form, the CDR3 reads TGTGCCAGCAGTTCCCGACGGACAGGTCAAAATGAAAAACTGTTTTTT.

V and J are TRBV18 and TRBJ2-1, with TRBD2 matching 12 bases. This CDR3 is built from 23 residues. Losses at the gene ends were 4 bases for V and 1 base for J; bases not matched to a gene: 23. CDR1 is KGHSH and CDR2 is LQKENI in the germline V gene. The CDR3 is CASSHPGRGSLAGGIPSYNEQFF. In DNA, the CDR3 is TGTGCCAGCTCACACCCCGGGAGGGGCTCGCTAGCGGGAGGGATCCCTTCCTACAATGAGCAGTTCTTC.